This TCR beta chain was sequenced for a study of T-cell reconstitution after alpha-beta-depleted transplantation in children. Regarding the study as a whole: Some patients' high day-60 TCRbeta diversity was traced to surviving recipient T cells and thymic progenitors. By one year post-transplant, T-cell counts and diversity largely arose from T cells that were newly produced. Several hundred graft clones that had expanded were reportedly the source of alpha-beta T cells about two months after transplant.

Regarding this clonotype: The antigen is unknown.

Preparing the TCRbeta library involved the use of unique molecular identifiers. Using its own MiXCR run on the PCR reads, TCRdb lists one record per CDR3 protein. Among roughly 100,000 distinct CDR3 sequences listed, around 7% were seen once. Looked up from germline, CDR1 is SQVTM and CDR2 is ANQGSEA. The CDR3 is 13 residues long. Trimming took 7 bases from V and 1 from J, leaving 12 bases between them. The sample in question was PBMCs, obtained before TCRalphabeta/CD19-depleted stem cell transplant. This chain connects TRBV29-1 to TRBJ2-3; D is perhaps TRBD2 (6 bases). The sequence was obtained from a boy under 10 years old with acute lymphoblastic leukemia, due to receive a stem cell transplant. CDR3 nucleotides: TGCAGCGCCTGGGGGGAGGGCACAGATACGCAGTATTTT. Protein sequence: CSAWGEGTDTQYF.